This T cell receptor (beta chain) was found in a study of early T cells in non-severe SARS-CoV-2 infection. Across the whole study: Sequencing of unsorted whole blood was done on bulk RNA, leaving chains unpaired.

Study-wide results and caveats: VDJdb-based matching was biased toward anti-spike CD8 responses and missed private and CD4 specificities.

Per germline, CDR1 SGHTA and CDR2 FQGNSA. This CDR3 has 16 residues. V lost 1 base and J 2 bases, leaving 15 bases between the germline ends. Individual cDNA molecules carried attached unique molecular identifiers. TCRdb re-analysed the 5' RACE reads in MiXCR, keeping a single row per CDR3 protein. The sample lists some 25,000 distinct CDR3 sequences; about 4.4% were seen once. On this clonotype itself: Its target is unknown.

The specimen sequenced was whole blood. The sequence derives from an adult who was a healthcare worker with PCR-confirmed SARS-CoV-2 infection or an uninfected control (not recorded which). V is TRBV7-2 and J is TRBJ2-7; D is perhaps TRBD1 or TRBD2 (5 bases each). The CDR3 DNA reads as TGTGCCAGCAGCTTAGGGCCGGGGCCAAGAACCTACGAGCAGTACTTC. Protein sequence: CASSLGPGPRTYEQYF.